A single sample is the source of the 4 T cell receptor beta chains below, sequenced in a study of blood T cell repertoires in COVID-19. Using immunoSEQ multiplex PCR, the repertoire was profiled, and TCRdb retains in-frame clones only, with some absent. This repertoire shows 310,000 or so clones, 88% found once; its top ten account for roughly 4%. Specimen: peripheral blood. The source of these receptors is a woman in her forties or fifties with active or convalescent COVID-19.

Note on this clone: Other DNA sequences from this sample encode an identical CDR3 as well. The chain joins TRBV5-1 to TRBJ2-7, with 9 bases fitting TRBD2. CDR1 and CDR2 from the germline V gene are SGHRS and YFSETQ. CDR3 length: 15 residues. J was trimmed by 2 bases and V by 4 bases; bases with no gene match: 7. CDR3 nucleotides: TGCGCCAGCAGCCTGACTAGCGGAGGAACCTACGAGCAGTACTTC. Its translation is CASSLTSGGTYEQYF.

The chain carries TRBV30 and TRBJ2-7; no firm D call. This CDR3 region has 11 residues. Trimming pared 4 bases from V and 6 bases from J, leaving 10 bases between. Germline lookup yields CDR1 GTSNPN and CDR2 SVGIG (reference sequence). CDR3: CAWTLSAEQYF. The CDR3 coding sequence is TGTGCCTGGACCCTCAGCGCCGAGCAGTACTTC.

The CDR3 nucleotides are TGTGCCAGCAGTAGGGGACAGGGGTTCACCGGGGAGCTGTTTTTT. This codes for CASSRGQGFTGELFF. The chain combines TRBV6-2 or TRBV6-3 with TRBJ2-2, with TRBD1 identical over 10 bases. The CDR3 is 15 residues long. Germline lookup yields CDR1 MNHEY and CDR2 SVGEGT. V lost 5 bases, J lost 4 bases, and 4 bases stayed unmatched.

The chain combines TRBV2 with TRBJ2-5; 9 nucleotides line up with TRBD1. This CDR3 is 15 amino acids long. CDR1 SNHLY and CDR2 FYNNEI come from the germline V gene. V was pared by 5 bases and J by 2 bases, with 6 bases of the junction left unmatched. The CDR3 here is CASSKGQGRQETQYF. CDR3 coding DNA: TGTGCCAGCAGTAAAGGACAGGGGAGACAAGAGACCCAGTACTTC.